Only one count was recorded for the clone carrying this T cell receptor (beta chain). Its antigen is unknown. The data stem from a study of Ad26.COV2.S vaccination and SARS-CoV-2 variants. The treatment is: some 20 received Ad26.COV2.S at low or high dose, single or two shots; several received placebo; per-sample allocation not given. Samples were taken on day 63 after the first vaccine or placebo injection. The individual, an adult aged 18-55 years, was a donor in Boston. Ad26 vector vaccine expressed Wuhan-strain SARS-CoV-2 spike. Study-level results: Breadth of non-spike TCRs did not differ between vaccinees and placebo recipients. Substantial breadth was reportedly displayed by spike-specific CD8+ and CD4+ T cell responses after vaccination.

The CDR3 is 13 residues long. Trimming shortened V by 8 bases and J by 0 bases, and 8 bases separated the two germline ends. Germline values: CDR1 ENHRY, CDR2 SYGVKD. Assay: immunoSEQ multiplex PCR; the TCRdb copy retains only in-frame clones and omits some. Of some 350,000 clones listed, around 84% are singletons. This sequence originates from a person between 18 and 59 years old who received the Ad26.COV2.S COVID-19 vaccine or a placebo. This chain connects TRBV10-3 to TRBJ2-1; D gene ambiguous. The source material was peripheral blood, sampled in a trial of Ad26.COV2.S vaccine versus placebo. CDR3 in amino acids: CAIRGNSYNEQFF. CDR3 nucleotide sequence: TGTGCCATCCGAGGAAACTCCTACAATGAGCAGTTCTTC.